This TCR beta chain was sequenced for a study of T cells after yellow fever vaccination. The CDR3 is made up of 15 amino acids. TCRdb fed the 5' RACE reads into MiXCR, producing one record per CDR3 protein. The sample holds about 340,000 distinct CDR3 sequences, under 15% seen once. The source is a man aged 18 to 35 who received the YFV17D yellow fever vaccine. J is TRBJ2-5 and V is TRBV21-1; the table's D call, TRBD1, was not checked against the DNA. TRBV21-1 is labeled a pseudogene. The sample in question was CD4+ T cells sorted from PBMCs, obtained 15 days after the yellow fever booster vaccination. The CDR3 protein is CASSKAGRGDETQYF. As DNA, the CDR3 is TGTGCCAGCAGCAAAGCGGGCCGGGGAGACGAGACCCAGTACTTC.